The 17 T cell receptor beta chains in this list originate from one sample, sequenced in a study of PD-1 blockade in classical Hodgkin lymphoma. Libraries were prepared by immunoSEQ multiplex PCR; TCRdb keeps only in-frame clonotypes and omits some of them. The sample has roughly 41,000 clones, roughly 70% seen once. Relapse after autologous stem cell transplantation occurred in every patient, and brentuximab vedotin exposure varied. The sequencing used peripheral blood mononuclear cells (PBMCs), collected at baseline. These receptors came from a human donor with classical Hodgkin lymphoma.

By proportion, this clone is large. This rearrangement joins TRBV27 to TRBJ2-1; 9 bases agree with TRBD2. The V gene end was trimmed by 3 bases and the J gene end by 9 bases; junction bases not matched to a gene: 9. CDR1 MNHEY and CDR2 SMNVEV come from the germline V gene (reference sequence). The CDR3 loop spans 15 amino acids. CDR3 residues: CASSLVAGAPGEQFF. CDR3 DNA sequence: TGTGCCAGCAGTTTGGTAGCGGGAGCCCCGGGTGAGCAGTTCTTC.

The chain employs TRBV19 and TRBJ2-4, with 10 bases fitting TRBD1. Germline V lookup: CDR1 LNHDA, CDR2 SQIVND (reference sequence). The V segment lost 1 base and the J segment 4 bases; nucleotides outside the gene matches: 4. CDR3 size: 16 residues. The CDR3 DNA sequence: TGTGCCAGTAGTATAGCCCCGGGACAGGGGAAAAACATTCAGTACTTC. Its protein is CASSIAPGQGKNIQYF.

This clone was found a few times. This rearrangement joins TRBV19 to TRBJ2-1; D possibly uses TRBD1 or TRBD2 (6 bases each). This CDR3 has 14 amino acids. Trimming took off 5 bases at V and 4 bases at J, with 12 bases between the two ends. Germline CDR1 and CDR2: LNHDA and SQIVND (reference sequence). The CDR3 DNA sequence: TGTGCCAGTAGTGCGGGGACAACTTACAATGAGCAGTTCTTC. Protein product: CASSAGTTYNEQFF.

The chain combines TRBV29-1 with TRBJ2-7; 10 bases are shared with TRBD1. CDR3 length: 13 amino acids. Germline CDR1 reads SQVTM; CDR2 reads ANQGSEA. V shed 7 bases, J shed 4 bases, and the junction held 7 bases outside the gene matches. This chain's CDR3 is CSAIRDRGYEQYF. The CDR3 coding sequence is TGCAGCGCCATACGGGACAGGGGTTACGAGCAGTACTTC.

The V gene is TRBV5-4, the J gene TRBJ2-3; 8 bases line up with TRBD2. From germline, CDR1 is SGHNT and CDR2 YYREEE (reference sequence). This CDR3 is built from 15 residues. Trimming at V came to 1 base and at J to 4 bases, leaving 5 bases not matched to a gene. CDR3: CASSLRGGYSDTQYF. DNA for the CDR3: TGTGCCAGCAGCTTGCGCGGGGGGTACTCAGATACGCAGTATTTT.

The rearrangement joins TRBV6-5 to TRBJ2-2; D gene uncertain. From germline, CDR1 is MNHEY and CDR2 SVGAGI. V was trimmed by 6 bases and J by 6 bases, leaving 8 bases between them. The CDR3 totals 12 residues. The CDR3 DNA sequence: TGTGCCAGCAGCTTCCGGGCCGGGGAGCTGTTTTTT. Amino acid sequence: CASSFRAGELFF.

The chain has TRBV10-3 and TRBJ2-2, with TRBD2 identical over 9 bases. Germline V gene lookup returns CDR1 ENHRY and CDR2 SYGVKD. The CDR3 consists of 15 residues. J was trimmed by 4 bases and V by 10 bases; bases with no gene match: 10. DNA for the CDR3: TGTGCCACCGGAGCGGGGGGCCCCGGCACCGGGGAGCTGTTTTTT. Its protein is CATGAGGPGTGELFF.

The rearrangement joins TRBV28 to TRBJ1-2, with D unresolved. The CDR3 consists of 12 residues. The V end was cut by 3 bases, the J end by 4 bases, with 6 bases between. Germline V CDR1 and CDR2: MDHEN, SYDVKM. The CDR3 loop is CASSFATYGYTF. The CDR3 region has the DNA TGTGCCAGCAGTTTCGCAACCTATGGCTACACCTTC.

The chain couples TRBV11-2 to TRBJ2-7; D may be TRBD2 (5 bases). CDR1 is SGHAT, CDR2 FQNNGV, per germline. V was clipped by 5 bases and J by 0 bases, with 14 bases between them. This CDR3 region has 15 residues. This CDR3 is CASSVRGLSSYEQYF. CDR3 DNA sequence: TGTGCCAGCAGCGTGCGCGGGCTTAGCTCCTACGAGCAGTACTTC.

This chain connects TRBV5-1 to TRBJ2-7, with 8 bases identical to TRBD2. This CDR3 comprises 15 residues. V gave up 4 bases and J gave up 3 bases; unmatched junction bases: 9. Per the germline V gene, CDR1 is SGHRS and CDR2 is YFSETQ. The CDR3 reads CASSASGTRLYEQYF. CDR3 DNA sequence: TGCGCCAGCAGCGCTTCCGGGACTAGACTCTACGAGCAGTACTTC.

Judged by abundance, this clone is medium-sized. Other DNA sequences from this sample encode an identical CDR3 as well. The CDR3 here is CASSVRRDRGNTGELFF. DNA of the CDR3: TGTGCCAGCAGCGTGCGCCGGGACAGGGGGAACACCGGGGAGCTGTTTTTT. The V gene is TRBV9, the J gene TRBJ2-2; 10 nucleotides match TRBD1. V lost 2 bases, J lost 1 base, and 5 bases stayed unmatched. Germline-derived CDR1 and CDR2 are SGDLS and YYNGEE. CDR3 length: 17 amino acids. The complete variable domain, with remaining parts taken from reference TRBV9 and TRBJ2-2, reads DSGVTQTPKHLITATGQRVTLRCSPRSGDLSVYWYQQSLDQGLQFLIQYYNGEERAKGNILERFSAQQFPDLHSELNLSSLELGDSALYFCASSVRRDRGNTGELFFGEGSRLTVL.

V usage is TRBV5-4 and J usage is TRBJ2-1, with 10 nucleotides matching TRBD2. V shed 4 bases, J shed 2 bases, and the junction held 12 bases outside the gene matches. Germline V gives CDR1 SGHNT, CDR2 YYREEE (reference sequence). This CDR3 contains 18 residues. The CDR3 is CASSESLGLAATYNEQFF. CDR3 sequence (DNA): TGTGCCAGCAGCGAAAGTCTCGGACTAGCGGCCACCTACAATGAGCAGTTCTTC. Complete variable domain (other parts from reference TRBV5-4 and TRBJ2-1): ETGVTQSPTHLIKTRGQQVTLRCSSQSGHNTVSWYQQALGQGPQFIFQYYREEENGRGNFPPRFSGLQFPNYSSELNVNALELDDSALYLCASSESLGLAATYNEQFFGPGTRLTVL.

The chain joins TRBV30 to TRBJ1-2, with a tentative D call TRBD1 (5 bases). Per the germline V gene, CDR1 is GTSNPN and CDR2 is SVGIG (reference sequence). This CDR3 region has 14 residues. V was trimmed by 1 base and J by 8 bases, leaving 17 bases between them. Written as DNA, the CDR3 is TGTGCCTGGAGTGGGAGGGGAAGTGGGGACGGCTACACCTTC. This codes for CAWSGRGSGDGYTF. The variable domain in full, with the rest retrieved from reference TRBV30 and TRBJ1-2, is SQTIHQWPATLVQPVGSPLSLECTVEGTSNPNLYWYRQAAGRGLQLLFYSVGIGQISSEVPQNLSASRPQDRQFILSSKKLLLSDSGFYLCAWSGRGSGDGYTFGSGTRLTVV.

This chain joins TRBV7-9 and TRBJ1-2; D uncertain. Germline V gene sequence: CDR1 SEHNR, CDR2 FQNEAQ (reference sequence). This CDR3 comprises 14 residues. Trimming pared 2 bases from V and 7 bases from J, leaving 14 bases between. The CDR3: CASSLSQTVGGYTF. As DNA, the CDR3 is TGTGCCAGCAGCTTATCCCAGACCGTCGGTGGCTACACCTTC.

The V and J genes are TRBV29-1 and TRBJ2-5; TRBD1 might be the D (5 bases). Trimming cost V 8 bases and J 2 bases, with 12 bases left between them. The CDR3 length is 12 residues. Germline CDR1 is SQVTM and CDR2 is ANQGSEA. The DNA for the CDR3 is TGCAGCTGGCAGGGATCACAAGAGACCCAGTACTTC. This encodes CSWQGSQETQYF.

The CDR3 DNA follows: TGTGCCAGCAGTTCCCTAGGGGCGGGAGGGTCCTCCTACGAGCAGTACTTC. Translated, it gives CASSSLGAGGSSYEQYF. J is TRBJ2-7 and V is TRBV27; 9 positions match TRBD2. V shed 4 bases and J 0 bases; nucleotides not matched to a gene: 10. CDR1 is MNHEY and CDR2 is SMNVEV in the germline V gene (reference sequence). There are 17 residues in the CDR3.

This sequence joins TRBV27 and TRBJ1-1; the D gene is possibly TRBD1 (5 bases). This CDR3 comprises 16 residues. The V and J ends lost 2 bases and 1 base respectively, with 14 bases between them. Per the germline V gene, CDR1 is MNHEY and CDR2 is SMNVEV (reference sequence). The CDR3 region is CASSLRQPPWNTEAFF. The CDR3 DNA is TGTGCCAGCAGTTTAAGACAGCCCCCGTGGAACACTGAAGCTTTCTTT.